These 4 T cell receptor beta chains were all obtained from the same sample, sequenced in a study of identical twins. TCRdb recomputed calls from the 5' RACE reads with MiXCR, one row per CDR3 protein. The sample has around 550,000 distinct CDR3 sequences; 13% to 15% are singletons. These data were also reused for a study on yellow fever vaccine responses in identical twins.

The sample taken for sequencing was CD4+ T cells sorted from blood. The receptors here all came from a woman in her late teens or twenties in good health.

The rearrangement links TRBV28 to TRBJ2-5; a possible D gene is TRBD1 (5 bases). Germline CDR1 MDHEN, CDR2 SYDVKM. The CDR3 extends over 14 amino acids. The V and J ends lost 5 bases and 5 bases respectively, with 15 bases between them. CDR3: CASSTPRVRETQYF. CDR3 sequence (DNA): TGTGCCAGCAGTACACCCAGGGTTCGGGAGACCCAGTACTTC.

This chain connects TRBV29-1 to TRBJ2-3, with D perhaps being TRBD1 or TRBD2 (5 bases each). Germline V CDR1 and CDR2: SQVTM, ANQGSEA. The V end lost 0 bases, the J end lost 3 bases, and 13 bases lay between the germline ends. CDR3 length: 15 amino acids. CDR3: CSVEDLGERTDTQYF. CDR3 coding DNA: TGCAGCGTTGAAGATCTGGGGGAGAGAACAGATACGCAGTATTTT.

Here the CDR3 reads CASNSPGLNNEQFF. As DNA, the CDR3 is TGTGCCAGCAACAGTCCGGGACTTAACAATGAGCAGTTCTTC. The rearrangement uses TRBV27 and TRBJ2-1; perhaps TRBD2 as D (6 bases). Germline lookup yields CDR1 MNHEY and CDR2 SMNVEV (reference sequence). Trimming took off 7 bases at V and 5 bases at J, with 15 bases between the two ends. The CDR3 has 14 residues.

There are many counts of this clonotype. The gene calls are TRBV12-3 or TRBV12-4 and TRBJ1-1, with D uncertain. V was clipped by 6 bases and J by 5 bases, with 10 bases between them. The CDR3 has 12 residues. The CDR3 region is CASRPTSTEAFF. In DNA form, the CDR3 reads TGTGCCAGCAGACCGACATCTACTGAAGCTTTCTTT.